The rows below give T cell receptor beta chains drawn from one sample of a study of blood T cell repertoires in COVID-19. Some clones are missing from TCRdb's copy, which holds only in-frame ones; the method was immunoSEQ multiplex PCR. The sample holds some 150,000 clones; roughly 90% are singletons and the top ten take around 2.9%. Sequencing was carried out using peripheral blood. These receptors were obtained from a man aged 55 to 70 with active or convalescent COVID-19. Each CDR3 is given with its conserved first and last residue.

V	J	CDR3
TRBV18	TRBJ2-7	CASSLRDNAYEQYF
TRBV7-2	TRBJ2-7	CASSPSFPGDSYEQYF
TRBV7-6	TRBJ2-7	CASSLSAGTGVEQYF
TRBV29-1	TRBJ1-2	CSVEGSVGSRYTF
TRBV9	TRBJ1-4	CASSPSPMTVNEKLFF
TRBV6-6	TRBJ2-5	CASSYHRGRDETQYF
TRBV18	TRBJ2-3	CASSARDRSTDTQYF
TRBV2	TRBJ2-5	CASRPTGYETQYF
TRBV5-5	TRBJ2-2	CASSPGTGLGVTGELFF
TRBV7-6	TRBJ1-4	CASSLWQTATNEKLFF
TRBV6-1	TRBJ2-3	CASSERRSGRAWTDTQYF
TRBV2	TRBJ2-7	CASRVKGLAGVNEQYF
TRBV18	TRBJ2-4	CASSPPGLGAKNIQYF
TRBV7-9	TRBJ1-6	CASSLENERHALHF
TRBV30	TRBJ1-2	CAWSVRRTGGYGYTF
TRBV4-1	TRBJ1-2	CASSQVQGEDYGYTF
TRBV25-1	TRBJ1-2	CASSARDRGRRGYTF
TRBV30	TRBJ1-4	CAWSVSRWDRGSEKLFF
TRBV27	TRBJ2-1	CASSRHRDRVYNEQFF
TRBV7-6	TRBJ2-1	CASSLLNRNYNEQFF
TRBV19	TRBJ1-5	CASSIGGQPQHF
TRBV9	TRBJ2-3	CASTLDFSTDTQYF
TRBV6-5	TRBJ1-5	CASSYRGSNQPQHF
TRBV2	TRBJ1-4	CASSDRGAEEKLFF
TRBV4-1	TRBJ2-7	CASSQGEGRSSYEQYF
TRBV11-2	TRBJ2-3	CASSRGGTHTDTQYF
TRBV19	TRBJ2-1	CASSTLGLAGGLEQFF
TRBV4-2	TRBJ2-7	CASSQGDTPSYEQYF
TRBV30	TRBJ1-2	CAWNPFGGQGYGYTF
TRBV19	TRBJ1-5	CASRDQQGAAYQPQHF